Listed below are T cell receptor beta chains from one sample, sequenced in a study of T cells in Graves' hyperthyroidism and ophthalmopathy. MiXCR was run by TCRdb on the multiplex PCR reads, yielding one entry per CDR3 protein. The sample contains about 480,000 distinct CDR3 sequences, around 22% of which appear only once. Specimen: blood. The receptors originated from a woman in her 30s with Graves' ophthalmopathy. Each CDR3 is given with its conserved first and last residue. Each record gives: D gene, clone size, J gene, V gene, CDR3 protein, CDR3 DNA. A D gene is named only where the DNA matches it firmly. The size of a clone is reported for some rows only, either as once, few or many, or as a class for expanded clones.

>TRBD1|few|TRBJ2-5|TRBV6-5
CASSYDGTGALQETQYF
TGTGCCAGCAGTTACGATGGGACAGGGGCCCTTCAAGAGACCCAGTACTTC
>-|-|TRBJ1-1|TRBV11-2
CASSWGLLPRQEAFF
TGTGCCAGCAGCTGGGGCTTGTTACCACGCCAAGAAGCTTTCTTT
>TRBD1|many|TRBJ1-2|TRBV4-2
CASSQDGTGAWGYGYTF
TGTGCCAGCAGCCAAGACGGTACAGGGGCATGGGGCTATGGCTACACCTTC
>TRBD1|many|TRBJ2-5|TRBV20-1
CSAGTGQETQYF
TGCAGTGCTGGGACAGGCCAAGAGACCCAGTACTTC
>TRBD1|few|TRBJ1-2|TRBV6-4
CASSDSGTAGGYTF
TGTGCCAGCAGTGACTCCGGGACAGCCGGGGGCTACACCTTC
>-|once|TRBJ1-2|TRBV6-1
CATHPRGGYGYTF
TGTGCCACCCACCCAAGGGGGGGCTATGGCTACACCTTC
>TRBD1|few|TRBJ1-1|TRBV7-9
CASSRGGSEAFF
TGTGCCAGCAGCCGAGGGGGCAGTGAAGCTTTCTTT
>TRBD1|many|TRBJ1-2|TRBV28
CASSSGQGGGYTF
TGTGCCAGCAGTTCGGGACAGGGGGGCGGCTACACCTTC
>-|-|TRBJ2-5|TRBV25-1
CASSGQRGQETQYF
TGTGCCAGCAGTGGCCAAAGAGGGCAAGAGACCCAGTACTTC
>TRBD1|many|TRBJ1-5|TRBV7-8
CASSSRGQGDQPQHF
TGTGCCAGCAGCTCCCGAGGACAGGGCGATCAGCCCCAGCATTTT
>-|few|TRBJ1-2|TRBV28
CASSLAVLYGYTF
TGTGCCAGCAGTTTAGCGGTTCTATATGGCTACACCTTC
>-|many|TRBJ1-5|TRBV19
CASSNGVNQPQHF
TGTGCCAGTAGCAACGGGGTCAATCAGCCCCAGCATTTT
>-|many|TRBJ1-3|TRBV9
CASSGATGPGNTIYF
TGTGCCAGCAGCGGAGCGACAGGCCCTGGAAACACCATATATTTT
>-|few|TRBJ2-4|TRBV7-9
CASSEPGKNIQYF
TGTGCCAGCAGCGAGCCGGGGAAAAACATTCAGTACTTC
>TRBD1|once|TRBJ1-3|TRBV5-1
CASSNDAGGSFGNTIYF
TGCGCCAGCAGCAACGACGCAGGGGGCTCTTTTGGAAACACCATATATTTT
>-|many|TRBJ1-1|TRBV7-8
CASSPLGGLGMNTEAFF
TGTGCCAGCAGCCCTCTCGGGGGGCTGGGGATGAACACTGAAGCTTTCTTT
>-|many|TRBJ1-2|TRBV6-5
CASSYGARGSTGYGYTF
TGTGCCAGCAGTTACGGGGCCAGGGGCTCAACGGGCTATGGCTACACCTTC
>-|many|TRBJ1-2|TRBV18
CASSLLSGGGLNYGYTF
TGTGCCAGCTCACTCCTCTCGGGAGGAGGTCTAAACTATGGCTACACCTTC
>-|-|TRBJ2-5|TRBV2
CASVKTGKQETQYF
TGTGCCAGCGTGAAAACAGGCAAACAAGAGACCCAGTACTTC
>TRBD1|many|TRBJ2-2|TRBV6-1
CASRRPGGGELFF
TGTGCCAGCAGGAGACCAGGGGGTGGGGAGCTGTTTTTT
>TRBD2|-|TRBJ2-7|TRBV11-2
CASSLGSTSGRAFDEQYF
TGTGCCAGCAGCTTAGGATCCACTAGCGGGAGGGCCTTCGACGAGCAGTACTTC
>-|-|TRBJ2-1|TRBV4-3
CASSQGTGREQFF
TGCGCCAGCAGCCAGGGAACAGGGCGAGAGCAGTTCTTC
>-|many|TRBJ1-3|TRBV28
CASSTTVTIYF
TGTGCCAGCAGCACCACAGTCACCATATATTTT
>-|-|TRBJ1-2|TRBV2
CASPRSDYGYTF
TGTGCCAGCCCTAGAAGCGACTATGGCTACACCTTC
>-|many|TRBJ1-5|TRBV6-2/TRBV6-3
CATRDPNNQPQHF
TGTGCCACCCGGGACCCCAACAATCAGCCCCAGCATTTT
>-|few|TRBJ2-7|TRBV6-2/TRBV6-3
CASSYGASRSYEQYF
TGTGCCAGCAGTTACGGAGCTAGCAGATCCTACGAGCAGTACTTC
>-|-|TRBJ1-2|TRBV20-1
CSAADPRLRDGYTF
TGCAGTGCTGCCGACCCAAGGCTGAGGGACGGCTACACCTTC
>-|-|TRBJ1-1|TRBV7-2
CASSLGPGENTEAFF
TGTGCCAGCAGCTTAGGCCCGGGGGAGAACACTGAAGCTTTCTTT
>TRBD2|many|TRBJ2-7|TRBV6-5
CASSTSGVEQYF
TGTGCCAGCAGCACTAGCGGGGTCGAGCAGTACTTC
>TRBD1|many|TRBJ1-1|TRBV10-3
CAIRPRDRGVAEAFF
TGTGCCATCAGGCCCCGGGACAGGGGGGTGGCTGAAGCTTTCTTT
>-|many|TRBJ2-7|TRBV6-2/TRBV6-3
CASSWGIEQYF
TGTGCCAGCAGTTGGGGAATCGAGCAGTACTTC
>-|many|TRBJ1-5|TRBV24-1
CATTDVSAPQHF
TGTGCCACCACCGATGTAAGTGCGCCCCAGCATTTT